This TCR beta chain was captured by sequencing in a study of blood T cells in healthy people across ages. Germline V CDR1 and CDR2: SGHRS, YFSETQ. V was trimmed by 4 bases and J by 3 bases, leaving 13 bases between them. The CDR3 totals 14 residues. Through a sample-barcoded 5' primer and a J-beta primer mix, a second PCR was run for roughly 6 to 11 cycles. Every cDNA molecule carried a tag from a template-switch adaptor bearing 12 random nucleotides. TCRdb independently ran MiXCR on the 5' RACE reads; one entry per CDR3 protein. The profile covers 700,000 to 1,000,000 distinct CDR3 sequences, with more than 40% appearing a single time and about a fifth taken by the ten largest.

The sample was blood. This chain uses TRBV5-1 with TRBJ1-1; D call uncertain. The receptor's source is a man in his fifties or sixties in good health. As DNA, the CDR3 is TGCGCCAGCAGCGCTACAACTCCGGACACTGAAGCTTTCTTT. This sequence encodes CASSATTPDTEAFF.